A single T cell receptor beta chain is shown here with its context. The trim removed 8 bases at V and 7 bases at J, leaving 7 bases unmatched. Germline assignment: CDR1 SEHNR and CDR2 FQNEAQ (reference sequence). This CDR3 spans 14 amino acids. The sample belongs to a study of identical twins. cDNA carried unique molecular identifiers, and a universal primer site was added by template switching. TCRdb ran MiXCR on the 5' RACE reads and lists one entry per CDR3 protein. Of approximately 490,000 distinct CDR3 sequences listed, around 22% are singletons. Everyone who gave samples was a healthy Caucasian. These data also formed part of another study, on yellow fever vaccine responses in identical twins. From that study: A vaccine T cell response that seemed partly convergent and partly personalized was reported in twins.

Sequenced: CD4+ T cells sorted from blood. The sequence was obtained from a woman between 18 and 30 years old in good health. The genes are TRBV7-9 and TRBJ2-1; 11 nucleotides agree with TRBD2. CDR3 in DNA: TGTGCCAGCCTACCACTAGCGGGAGTGAATGAGCAGTTCTTC. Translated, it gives CASLPLAGVNEQFF. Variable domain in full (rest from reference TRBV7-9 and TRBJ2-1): DTGVSQNPRHKITKRGQNVTFRCDPISEHNRLYWYRQTLGQGPEFLTYFQNEAQLEKSRLLSDRFSAERPKGSFSTLEIQRTEQGDSAMYLCASLPLAGVNEQFFGPGTRLTVL.